This is a list of T cell receptor beta chains from one sample in a study of cytomegalovirus exposure and HLA in healthy donors. This table comes from immunoSEQ multiplex PCR, and its TCRdb copy is limited to in-frame clones, with some not included. There are around 150,000 clones in the sample; roughly four fifths occur only once, and around 27% lies in the top ten. The sequenced sample consisted of PBMCs. Receptors originate from a man aged 25 to 40 in good health and CMV-seropositive. Both conserved end residues are part of each CDR3. Each record gives: V gene, J gene, D gene, clone size, CDR3 protein, CDR3 DNA. The D gene is left open where the match is weak. Expanded clones get a size class; other rows say once, few or many, or leave the size out.

TRBV25-1	TRBJ2-7	-	-	CASSDPDGSSYEQYF	TGTGCCAGCAGTGACCCGGACGGGAGCTCCTACGAGCAGTACTTC
TRBV5-1	TRBJ2-5	TRBD2	-	CASSLAKGRGQETQYF	TGCGCCAGCAGCTTGGCCAAGGGGAGGGGTCAAGAGACCCAGTACTTC
TRBV7-3	TRBJ2-2	TRBD1	-	CASSYGQGLAGELFF	TGTGCCAGCAGCTATGGACAGGGGTTAGCCGGGGAGCTGTTTTTT
TRBV5-4	TRBJ2-3	-	-	CASSLLASTQYF	TGTGCCAGCAGCTTGCTAGCGTCTACGCAGTATTTT
TRBV2	TRBJ2-3	TRBD2	-	CASSLLLAGEIDTQYF	TGTGCCAGCAGCCTGCTTCTAGCGGGAGAAATAGATACGCAGTATTTT
TRBV10-3	TRBJ2-7	-	-	CAISPGKALRAQYF	TGTGCCATCAGCCCAGGGAAAGCCCTACGAGCGCAGTACTTC
TRBV5-1	TRBJ1-4	TRBD1	-	CASSPQGGSNEKLFF	TGCGCCAGCAGCCCCCAGGGGGGTTCTAATGAAAAACTGTTTTTT
TRBV18	TRBJ1-2	-	-	CASSPPDRQVAGYTF	TGTGCCAGCTCACCACCGGACCGACAGGTCGCTGGCTACACCTTC
TRBV11-3	TRBJ2-5	TRBD1	-	CASSSDRGETQYF	TGTGCCAGCAGCTCGGACAGGGGGGAGACCCAGTACTTC
TRBV15	TRBJ1-1	-	few	CATSSQGNTEAFF	TGTGCCACCAGCAGCCAGGGGAACACTGAAGCTTTCTTT
TRBV7-9	TRBJ2-5	TRBD2	-	CASSLTSGHQETQYF	TGTGCCAGCAGCTTGACTAGCGGGCATCAAGAGACCCAGTACTTC